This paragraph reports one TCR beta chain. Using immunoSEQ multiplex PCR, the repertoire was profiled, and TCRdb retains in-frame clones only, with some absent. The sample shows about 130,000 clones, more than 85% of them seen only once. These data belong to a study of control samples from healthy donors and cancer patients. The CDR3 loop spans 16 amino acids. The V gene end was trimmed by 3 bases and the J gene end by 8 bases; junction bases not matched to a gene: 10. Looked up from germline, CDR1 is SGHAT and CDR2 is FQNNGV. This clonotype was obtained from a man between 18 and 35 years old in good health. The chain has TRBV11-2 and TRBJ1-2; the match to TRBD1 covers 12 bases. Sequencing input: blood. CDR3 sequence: CASSFGKGTGGNGYTF. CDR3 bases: TGTGCCAGCAGCTTCGGCAAAGGGACAGGGGGCAACGGCTACACCTTC.